Each of the 25 T cell receptor beta chains below was sequenced from the same sample in a study of CD8 T cells in Susac syndrome. Reverse transcription used roughly 0.45 to 1 ug RNA and random hexamers. TCRdb reanalysed the immunoSEQ multiplex PCR reads using MiXCR and keeps one entry per CDR3 protein. The sample has some 240,000 distinct CDR3 sequences, 96% seen once. The specimen sequenced was CD4+ T cells from PBMCs. Receptors originate from a human donor with Susac syndrome.

This chain joins TRBV29-1 and TRBJ2-7, with 9 nucleotides matching TRBD1. The CDR3 contains 14 residues. Germline CDR1 is SQVTM and CDR2 is ANQGSEA. V lost 4 bases to trimming and J lost 1 base; unmatched junction nucleotides: 5. The CDR3 sequence: CSVAGTGMSYEQYF. The CDR3 coding sequence is TGCAGCGTTGCCGGGACAGGGATGTCCTACGAGCAGTACTTC.

The V and J genes are TRBV6-6 and TRBJ1-2, with 9 bases lining up with TRBD1. Germline CDR1 reads MNHNY; CDR2 reads SVGAGI (reference sequence). The CDR3 sequence is 13 residues long. The V segment lost 5 bases and the J segment 7 bases; nucleotides outside the gene matches: 5. This chain's CDR3 is CASSRDREGGYTF. As DNA, the CDR3 is TGTGCCAGCAGTCGGGACAGGGAAGGTGGCTACACCTTC.

The chain couples TRBV20-1 to TRBJ2-3, with TRBD2 matching 13 bases. Germline loops: CDR1 DFQATT, CDR2 SNEGSKA (reference sequence). This CDR3 has 17 amino acids. V gave up 6 bases and J gave up 5 bases; unmatched junction bases: 14. CDR3 in amino acids: CSAAGTSGASDLDTQYF. The CDR3 bases are TGCAGTGCCGCCGGGACTAGCGGGGCCTCCGACTTAGATACGCAGTATTTT.

This sequence joins TRBV30 and TRBJ1-2, with D possibly matching TRBD1 (5 bases). CDR3 length: 19 amino acids. Germline lookup yields CDR1 GTSNPN and CDR2 SVGIG (reference sequence). V was pared by 0 bases and J by 0 bases, with 23 bases between. The CDR3 DNA sequence: TGTGCCTGGAGTGTCGGAAAAACATCTGCAGGGATCGCTAACTATGGCTACACCTTC. As protein: CAWSVGKTSAGIANYGYTF.

The chain recombines TRBV4-1 with TRBJ2-1; TRBD2 is a possible D gene (5 bases). The germline V gene encodes CDR1 MGHRA and CDR2 YSYEKL. The CDR3 runs 15 residues. Trimming removed 4 bases from V and 4 bases from J, with 14 bases in between. In DNA, the CDR3 is TGCGCCAGCAGCCCCATCCCCGGGGTGTACAATGAGCAGTTCTTC. It yields the protein CASSPIPGVYNEQFF.

The chain joins TRBV20-1 to TRBJ2-7; D possibly matches TRBD1 or TRBD2 (5 bases each). V was pared by 2 bases and J by 3 bases, with 17 bases between. Germline CDR1 is DFQATT and CDR2 is SNEGSKA (reference sequence). CDR3 size: 15 residues. The CDR3, as DNA: TGCAGTGCTAGATTAGACCTCACTAGGGGCTACGAGCAGTACTTC. It encodes CSARLDLTRGYEQYF.

As DNA, the CDR3 is TGTGCCAGCAGTCCCCCGGCCGGAGGCTATGGCTACACCTTC. This gives the protein CASSPPAGGYGYTF. The chain couples TRBV7-9 to TRBJ1-2; D gene unclear. This CDR3 contains 14 residues. The germline CDR1 and CDR2 sequences are SEHNR and FQNEAQ (reference sequence). The V end was cut by 6 bases, the J end by 4 bases, with 15 bases between.

This chain uses TRBV5-1 with TRBJ1-1, with TRBD1 matching over 11 bases. V lost 4 bases to trimming and J lost 4 bases; unmatched junction nucleotides: 3. The CDR3 consists of 14 residues. The germline CDR1 and CDR2 sequences are SGHRS and YFSETQ. CDR3 nucleotides: TGCGCCAGCAGCCTGGGGACAGGGGGCACTGAAGCTTTCTTT. Encoded protein: CASSLGTGGTEAFF.

This chain joins TRBV3-1 and TRBJ2-3, with TRBD2 as a possible D gene (5 bases). The germline CDR1 and CDR2 sequences are LGHDT and YNNKEL (reference sequence). The germline V and J ends were trimmed by 4 bases and 5 bases, with 10 bases remaining between them. The CDR3 totals 13 residues. Here the CDR3 DNA reads TGTGCCAGCAGCCGCCGGGGTATAGATACGCAGTATTTT. Translating gives CASSRRGIDTQYF.

V and J are TRBV27 and TRBJ2-1; D is perhaps TRBD1 or TRBD2 (5 bases each). Trimming shortened V by 6 bases and J by 9 bases, and 18 bases separated the two germline ends. Looked up from germline, CDR1 is MNHEY and CDR2 is SMNVEV (reference sequence). This CDR3 contains 14 residues. The CDR3 protein is CASRNAGTRGEQFF. Here the CDR3 DNA reads TGTGCCAGCAGAAATGCCGGGACCCGTGGTGAGCAGTTCTTC.

The V gene is TRBV7-8, the J gene TRBJ1-5; 11 positions agree with TRBD1. CDR1 is SGHVS and CDR2 is FQNEAQ in the germline V gene. The CDR3 totals 14 residues. Germline trimming cut 5 bases from V and 5 bases from J; bases unmatched to any gene: 2. The DNA of the CDR3 is TGTGCCAGCAGCCTGGACAGGGGGCATCAGCCCCAGCATTTT. This sequence encodes CASSLDRGHQPQHF. The full variable domain, completed using reference TRBV7-8 and TRBJ1-5, is GAGVSQSPRYKVAKRGQDVALRCDPISGHVSLFWYQQALGQGPEFLTYFQNEAQLDKSGLPSDRFFAERPEGSVSTLKIQRTQQEDSAVYLCASSLDRGHQPQHFGDGTRLSIL.

The V call is TRBV2, the J call TRBJ2-7; TRBD2 aligns across 8 bases. CDR1 and CDR2 from the germline V gene are SNHLY and FYNNEI. The CDR3 contains 11 residues. V was pared by 8 bases and J by 6 bases, with 3 bases of the junction left unmatched. CDR3 DNA sequence: TGTGCCAGCCGACGGGGGGGCGAGCAGTACTTC. Translating it yields CASRRGGEQYF.

V usage is TRBV7-9 and J usage is TRBJ1-1; 8 positions match TRBD1. CDR3 length: 15 amino acids. V lost 1 base to trimming and J lost 0 bases; unmatched junction nucleotides: 1. The germline V gene has CDR1 SEHNR and CDR2 FQNEAQ (reference sequence). CDR3 sequence: CASSLGDRLNTEAFF. Written as DNA, the CDR3 is TGTGCCAGCAGCTTAGGGGACAGGTTGAACACTGAAGCTTTCTTT.

The count of this clonotype is one. The CDR3 sequence is CSVNREETQYF. The CDR3 DNA follows: TGCAGCGTGAACAGGGAAGAGACCCAGTACTTC. The rearrangement uses TRBV29-1 and TRBJ2-5; D is possibly TRBD1 (6 bases). Germline V gene sequence: CDR1 SQVTM, CDR2 ANQGSEA. V lost 6 bases and J 3 bases, leaving 8 bases between the germline ends. This CDR3 comprises 11 residues.

This chain links TRBV12-3 or TRBV12-4 with TRBJ2-2; D is possibly TRBD1 (5 bases). The CDR3 has 15 residues. Between the trimmed V and J ends, which lost 5 bases and 0 bases, there was a span of 10 bases. The CDR3 sequence is CASSQKGSNTGELFF. The DNA for the CDR3 is TGTGCCAGCAGTCAAAAGGGGTCGAACACCGGGGAGCTGTTTTTT.

This sequence joins TRBV24-1 and TRBJ2-7; D possibly corresponds to TRBD1 (6 bases). This CDR3 comprises 16 residues. V lost 5 bases and J 1 base, leaving 17 bases between the germline ends. Germline V lookup: CDR1 KGHDR, CDR2 SFDVKD. The chain's CDR3 is CATSGGLSAISYEQYF. CDR3 sequence (DNA): TGTGCCACCAGTGGGGGGCTTAGCGCGATTTCCTACGAGCAGTACTTC.

The chain recombines TRBV5-4 with TRBJ2-3; D call uncertain. This CDR3 is built from 14 residues. V was trimmed by 4 bases and J by 4 bases, leaving 13 bases between them. Germline lookup yields CDR1 SGHNT and CDR2 YYREEE (reference sequence). The CDR3 region has the DNA TGTGCCAGCAGCCCTGACATAGGCGCAGATACGCAGTATTTT. This gives the protein CASSPDIGADTQYF.

This chain connects TRBV5-1 to TRBJ2-5; TRBD2 matches 8 bases. There are 15 residues in the CDR3. Germline V gene data show CDR1 as SGHRS and CDR2 as YFSETQ. Trimming at V came to 4 bases and at J to 4 bases, leaving 9 bases not matched to a gene. The chain's CDR3 is CASSISGVGRETQYF. CDR3 sequence (DNA): TGCGCCAGCAGCATTAGCGGGGTGGGGCGAGAGACCCAGTACTTC.

The rearrangement links TRBV20-1 to TRBJ2-7; 13 nucleotides match TRBD2. V shed 3 bases and J 5 bases; nucleotides not matched to a gene: 7. CDR3 length: 15 residues. The V gene's germline CDR1 is DFQATT and CDR2 SNEGSKA (reference sequence). In nucleotides, the CDR3 is TGCAGTGCTAGCCGGACTAGCGGGAGTCATCACGAGCAGTACTTC. This codes for CSASRTSGSHHEQYF.

V and J are TRBV12-3 or TRBV12-4 and TRBJ1-2; 9 nucleotides agree with TRBD1. V shed 5 bases and J 0 bases; nucleotides not matched to a gene: 7. CDR3 size: 16 residues. CDR3 coding DNA: TGTGCCAGCAGTCCGGGACAGGGAACAACTAACTATGGCTACACCTTC. It is translated as CASSPGQGTTNYGYTF.

The chain employs TRBV29-1 and TRBJ2-1, with 13 positions matching TRBD2. Germline CDR1 and CDR2: SQVTM and ANQGSEA. Trimming at V came to 6 bases and at J to 8 bases, leaving 10 bases not matched to a gene. CDR3 length equals 15 residues. The CDR3 protein is CSVDRTSGRRYEQFF. CDR3 nucleotide sequence: TGCAGCGTCGACAGGACTAGCGGGAGACGTTATGAGCAGTTCTTC.

The rearrangement uses TRBV30 and TRBJ1-5, with 9 bases fitting TRBD1. The germline V gene has CDR1 GTSNPN and CDR2 SVGIG (reference sequence). V shed 3 bases, J shed 9 bases, and the junction held 9 bases outside the gene matches. This CDR3 spans 14 amino acids. The CDR3 DNA is TGTGCCTGGAGGGGGGACAGGGAGCCTCGGCCCCAGCATTTT. Its translation: CAWRGDREPRPQHF.

The rearrangement links TRBV25-1 to TRBJ1-1; 9 bases are shared with TRBD1. Germline V CDR1 and CDR2: MGHDK, SYGVNS. V lost 2 bases and J lost 0; bases outside the gene matches: 10. This CDR3 region has 18 residues. The CDR3 reads CASSERLRRDRVNTEAFF. CDR3 nucleotide sequence: TGTGCCAGCAGTGAACGTCTCCGAAGGGACAGGGTGAACACTGAAGCTTTCTTT.

J is TRBJ2-7 and V is TRBV11-2; D gene uncertain. Trimming took 6 bases from V and 3 from J, leaving 12 bases between them. CDR3 length equals 13 residues. In germline, CDR1 is SGHAT, CDR2 FQNNGV. The CDR3 reads CASSQAVGYEQYF. The CDR3 region has the DNA TGTGCCAGCAGTCAAGCAGTCGGCTACGAGCAGTACTTC.

V is TRBV20-1 and J is TRBJ1-2; tentative D call: TRBD1 (6 bases). CDR1 and CDR2 (germline): DFQATT, SNEGSKA (reference sequence). The CDR3 covers 11 residues. The V and J ends lost 6 bases and 8 bases respectively, with 13 bases between them. CDR3 DNA: TGCAGTGCACGGACAGATTTGGGCTACACCTTC. This gives the protein CSARTDLGYTF.